The sequence of this T cell receptor (beta chain) was determined in a study of blood T cell repertoires in COVID-19. Across the whole study: T cells, B-cell-depleted T cells, or PBMCs provided the cDNA or gDNA that served as material.

Patients from Seattle were sampled longitudinally, starting during active infection. TCRdb keeps only in-frame clones here, not all; method: immunoSEQ multiplex PCR. The sample gives approximately 190,000 clones, roughly 82% of which show up once; 6.5% to 9.5% is in the top ten. The CDR3 contains 18 residues. Trimming removed 3 bases from V and 5 bases from J; junction bases left unmatched: 16. CDR1 and CDR2 from the germline V gene are LNHDA and SQIVND (reference sequence). The TCR originated in a woman aged 55-69 years with COVID-19, enrolled during active disease. The material sequenced was peripheral blood. The chain is built from TRBV19 and TRBJ1-5; 7 positions match TRBD1. CDR3 bases: TGTGCCAGTAGTATTATCCTTAGACCCGGGACAGCATATCAGCCCCAGCATTTT. Translating it yields CASSIILRPGTAYQPQHF.